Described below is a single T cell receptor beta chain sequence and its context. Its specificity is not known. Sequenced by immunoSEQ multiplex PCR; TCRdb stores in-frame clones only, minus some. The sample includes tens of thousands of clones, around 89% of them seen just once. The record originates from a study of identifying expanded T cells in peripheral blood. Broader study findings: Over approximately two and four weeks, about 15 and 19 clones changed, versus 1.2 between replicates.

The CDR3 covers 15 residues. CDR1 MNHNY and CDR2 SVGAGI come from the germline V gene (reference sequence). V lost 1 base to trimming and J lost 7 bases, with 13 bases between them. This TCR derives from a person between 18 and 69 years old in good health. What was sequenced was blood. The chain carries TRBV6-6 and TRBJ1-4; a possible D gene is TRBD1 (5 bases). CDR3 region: CASSYFGEGPEKLFF. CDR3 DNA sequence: TGTGCCAGCAGTTACTTTGGCGAGGGGCCTGAAAAACTGTTTTTT.